This T cell receptor beta chain was obtained from a study of human CD8 memory T cell subsets. Turning to this clonotype: Its target is unknown.

UMI-labeled 5' RACE yielded the TCR beta libraries. TCRdb re-analyzed the 5' RACE reads; it lists each CDR3 protein once, without DNA. Its clone listing holds around 7,300 distinct CDR3 sequences. The study, taken as a whole, reports: Minimally overlapping with each other were the repertoires of precursor exhausted and stem-like memory T cells. Similarly high diversity was seen in stem-like memory and precursor exhausted T cells, but not in effector memory cells.

Germline CDR1 is WSHSY and CDR2 is SAAADI. This CDR3 has 15 amino acids. The V call is TRBV10-2, the J call TRBJ2-2; without DNA, the TCRdb call of TRBD2 cannot be checked. The specimen was CD8+ T cells from PBMCs. The sequence was obtained from a human donor in good health. The CDR3 is CASSEQTSSAGELFF.